This entry concerns a single T cell receptor (beta chain). Germline lookup yields CDR1 MGHRA and CDR2 YSYEKL. Between the trimmed V and J ends, which lost 7 bases and 2 bases, there was a span of 18 bases. The CDR3 is 16 residues long. The sample belongs to a study of blood T cell repertoires in COVID-19. Study background: Spain, Italy and the United States supplied samples that represented acute and convalescent COVID-19. The cDNA or gDNA used as material had been derived from T cells, B-cell-depleted T cells, or PBMCs.

Authors' analysis steps: It was from reference gene primer amplification that nucleated cell counts were estimated. Using immunoSEQ multiplex PCR, the repertoire was profiled, and TCRdb retains in-frame clones only, with some absent. D and trimming were read from the DNA, whereas the V and J calls and clone size are those reported in that table. In the table there are tens of thousands of clones, around 93% of which are singletons. This clonotype was sampled from a woman aged 55-69 years with active COVID-19. Sequencing input: peripheral blood. The chain is built from TRBV4-1 and TRBJ2-1; the D gene is possibly TRBD2 (6 bases). The CDR3 reads CASKALGRVTYNEQFF. The CDR3, as DNA: TGCGCCAGCAAAGCGCTCGGGAGAGTAACCTACAATGAGCAGTTCTTC.